The entry that follows covers one TCR beta chain sequence. Its antigen is unidentified. With the read ending 3 residues before the CDR3 end, the germline J gene is used to fill in that end. This sample stems from a study of T cells in women clearing cervical HPV infection. Across the study: Controls were women whose single incident HPV16 infection cleared within 12 months without precancer or cancer. General study points: Cases and controls were distinguished at AUC 0.83 by richness and V genes.

V gave up 4 bases and J gave up 0 bases, with 13 bases separating them. The CDR3 contains 15 residues. The germline gives CDR1 SGHDT, CDR2 YYEEEE. Clones were read by immunoSEQ multiplex PCR, and TCRdb kept only the in-frame ones, dropping some. This table lists tens of thousands of clones. The receptor's source is a woman between 18 and 70 years old with a cervical HPV16 infection that either progressed to CIN3+ or cleared (not recorded which). What was sequenced was blood buffy coat. The V gene is TRBV5-6, the J gene TRBJ1-2, with a weak D call TRBD1 (6 bases). The CDR3 DNA, read in part, is TGTGCCAGCAGCCGGGGGGACACCGCTAACTATGGC. Residues: CASSRGDTANYG. The full CDR3 sequence reads CASSRGDTANYGYTF. Full variable domain (rest looked up from reference TRBV5-6 and TRBJ1-2): DAGVTQSPTHLIKTRGQQVTLRCSPKSGHDTVSWYQQALGQGPQFIFQYYEEEERQRGNFPDRFSGHQFPNYSSELNVNALLLGDSALYLCASSRGDTANYGYTFGSGTRLTVV.